These 30 T cell receptor beta chains came from one sample sequenced in a study of T-cell memory formation after mild COVID-19. TCRdb independently ran MiXCR on the 5' RACE reads; one entry per CDR3 protein. The data hold just over 400,000 distinct CDR3 sequences, with 23% observed a single time. The source material was PBMCs or a T cell subset sorted from them (not recorded which). The receptors were gathered from an adult woman who had mild COVID-19 (a few samples of this study predate the infection). Cell type and time point are not known.

A few counts support this clonotype. The chain uses TRBV20-1 and TRBJ1-2; no clear D gene. Deletions cut 5 bases from V and 0 bases from J, with 19 bases between. Germline CDR1 is DFQATT and CDR2 is SNEGSKA (reference sequence). The CDR3 is made up of 16 amino acids. CDR3 region: CSAPRRGSPTNYGYTF. CDR3 nucleotide sequence: TGCAGTGCTCCGCGGCGGGGATCGCCTACTAACTATGGCTACACCTTC.

Here the CDR3 reads CASSLGQGSHSSYEQYF. Here the CDR3 DNA reads TGTGCCAGCAGTTTAGGACAGGGTTCACACAGCTCCTACGAGCAGTACTTC. The V and J genes are TRBV12-3 or TRBV12-4 and TRBJ2-7, with 7 bases fitting TRBD1. Trimming cost V 1 base and J 0 bases; bases outside gene matches: 9. The CDR3 totals 17 residues.

This clonotype was detected a few times. The V and J genes are TRBV20-1 and TRBJ2-3, with TRBD1 matching over 8 bases. Germline-derived CDR1 and CDR2 are DFQATT and SNEGSKA (reference sequence). V lost 4 bases and J lost 4; bases outside the gene matches: 7. The CDR3 runs 14 residues. The CDR3 bases are TGCAGTGCTACAAACGGACAGGGCCCAGATACGCAGTATTTT. Protein: CSATNGQGPDTQYF.

This chain connects TRBV2 to TRBJ2-3; 9 nucleotides align to TRBD1. V shed 2 bases and J 5 bases; nucleotides not matched to a gene: 11. Germline V gene lookup returns CDR1 SNHLY and CDR2 FYNNEI. This CDR3 contains 17 residues. CDR3 region: CASSEWPPGQGGDTQYF. In DNA form, the CDR3 reads TGTGCCAGCAGTGAATGGCCTCCGGGACAGGGAGGAGATACGCAGTATTTT.

This chain connects TRBV7-9 to TRBJ2-7; TRBD1 matches 7 bases. Germline-derived CDR1 and CDR2 are SEHNR and FQNEAQ (reference sequence). CDR3 length equals 12 residues. Losses at the gene ends were 9 bases for V and 6 bases for J; bases not matched to a gene: 8. In nucleotides, the CDR3 is TGTGCCAGATCGACAGGGACGGTCGAGCAGTACTTC. Its translation is CARSTGTVEQYF.

The V gene is TRBV18, the J gene TRBJ1-2; D remains unclear. The CDR3 consists of 14 residues. Germline CDR1 KGHSH, CDR2 LQKENI. Trimming left V 1 base short and J 2 bases short, with 8 bases between. DNA for the CDR3: TGTGCCAGCTCACCACAGGGATCCAACTATGGCTACACCTTC. Translation gives CASSPQGSNYGYTF.

V is TRBV12-3 or TRBV12-4 and J is TRBJ2-1; 10 nucleotides agree with TRBD2. The CDR3 loop spans 15 amino acids. The V gene end was trimmed by 6 bases and the J gene end by 10 bases; junction bases not matched to a gene: 12. The CDR3 reads CASSSGLAASWEQFF. Written as DNA, the CDR3 is TGTGCCAGCAGCTCTGGACTAGCGGCCTCCTGGGAGCAGTTCTTC.

This clonotype has a handful of counts. The chain couples TRBV24-1 to TRBJ1-1; weak D call: TRBD1 (5 bases). The CDR3 runs to 14 residues. V dropped 6 bases and J dropped 0 bases, with 10 bases sitting between them. In germline, CDR1 is KGHDR, CDR2 SFDVKD. The CDR3 bases are TGTGCCACCAGTTCCGGGGGAATGAACACTGAAGCTTTCTTT. This gives the protein CATSSGGMNTEAFF.

CDR3 protein: CASTDSGPYEQYF. CDR3 in DNA: TGTGCCAGCACTGACAGTGGGCCCTACGAGCAGTACTTC. The chain links TRBV19 to TRBJ2-7, with a tentative D call TRBD1 (5 bases). Germline CDR1 is LNHDA and CDR2 is SQIVND (reference sequence). The CDR3 is 13 residues long. Trimming cost V 9 bases and J 2 bases, with 14 bases left between them.

This clonotype is classed as medium-sized. The chain is built from TRBV24-1 and TRBJ2-1, with D perhaps being TRBD1 or TRBD2 (6 bases each). V lost 5 bases to trimming and J lost 0 bases, with 13 bases between them. The CDR3 consists of 16 residues. Germline V gives CDR1 KGHDR, CDR2 SFDVKD. In DNA form, the CDR3 reads TGTGCCACCAGTGGGATGGGGGGCCGCTCCTACAATGAGCAGTTCTTC. Translating it yields CATSGMGGRSYNEQFF.

This clonotype has more than one count but fewer than ten. The chain combines TRBV4-2 with TRBJ2-3; no clear D gene. V lost 5 bases and J lost 2, with 5 bases in between. CDR1 is LGHNA and CDR2 is YNFKEQ in the germline V gene. This CDR3 region has 12 residues. The CDR3 spells CASSYATDTQYF. CDR3 DNA: TGTGCCAGCAGCTACGCCACAGATACGCAGTATTTT.

Only a few counts were recorded for this clonotype. An end of the junction does not agree with germline; a read error may underlie this. The genes are TRBV6-1 and TRBJ1-5; weak D call: TRBD1 (6 bases). Germline CDR1 MNHNS, CDR2 SASEGT. The CDR3 length is 14 residues. In nucleotides, the CDR3 is TGTGCCAGCAGCGAAGCAGGGGGCAATCAGCCCCAGCATTTT. This gives the protein CASSEAGGNQPQHF.

This clonotype has more than one count but fewer than ten. The chain uses TRBV6-5 and TRBJ2-1; 7 nucleotides match TRBD1. CDR1 MNHEY and CDR2 SVGAGI come from the germline V gene. The CDR3 has 17 residues. With 5 bases clipped from V and 6 bases from J, the junction kept 16 bases outside the gene matches. CDR3 protein: CASSGPHKTGSGNEQFF. The CDR3 DNA is TGTGCCAGCAGTGGGCCCCATAAGACAGGGAGTGGCAATGAGCAGTTCTTC.

The chain is built from TRBV20-1 and TRBJ2-7; tentatively, D is TRBD2 (5 bases). Germline CDR1 DFQATT, CDR2 SNEGSKA (reference sequence). Trimming cost V 3 bases and J 2 bases, with 11 bases left between them. This CDR3 contains 13 residues. CDR3 amino acids: CSASISGTYEQYF. For the CDR3, the DNA is TGCAGTGCTAGCATCTCCGGGACCTACGAGCAGTACTTC.

This clonotype was counted a few times. This chain joins TRBV4-1 and TRBJ1-2; TRBD1 agrees at 8 bases. The length of the CDR3 is 15 residues. Trimming removed 4 bases from V and 2 bases from J; junction bases left unmatched: 6. The germline V gene has CDR1 MGHRA and CDR2 YSYEKL. CDR3 bases: TGCGCCAGCAGCCCTTCGACAGGGGCAAACTATGGCTACACCTTC. It translates to CASSPSTGANYGYTF.

The rearrangement uses TRBV30 and TRBJ2-7; 14 bases are shared with TRBD2. The CDR3 covers 15 residues. The V gene's germline CDR1 is GTSNPN and CDR2 SVGIG (reference sequence). J lost 2 bases, V lost 3 bases, and 3 bases had no gene match. The CDR3 nucleotides read TGTGCCTGGAGGGGGACTAGCGGGGGACCCTACGAGCAGTACTTC. Its translation: CAWRGTSGGPYEQYF.

The rearrangement uses TRBV5-1 and TRBJ1-2; the D gene is possibly TRBD1 (5 bases). CDR3 size: 14 residues. Trimming removed 6 bases at V and 4 bases at J, with 16 bases between. Looked up from germline, CDR1 is SGHRS and CDR2 is YFSETQ. The CDR3 here is CASNPGDGSYGYTF. As DNA, the CDR3 is TGCGCCAGCAACCCCGGGGACGGATCCTATGGCTACACCTTC.

This clonotype occurred a few times. CDR3 sequence: CSVENFPGQGSNEQFF. The CDR3 nucleotides read TGCAGCGTTGAGAATTTCCCCGGACAGGGTTCCAATGAGCAGTTCTTC. V is TRBV29-1 and J is TRBJ2-1; 8 nucleotides line up with TRBD1. Trimming at V came to 3 bases and at J to 6 bases, leaving 13 bases not matched to a gene. The CDR3 has 16 residues. Germline-derived CDR1 and CDR2 are SQVTM and ANQGSEA.

A few counts support this clonotype. The rearrangement joins TRBV6-5 to TRBJ2-7; 12 bases fit TRBD1. V shed 0 bases, J shed 12 bases, and the junction held 6 bases outside the gene matches. This CDR3 spans 14 amino acids. Germline V CDR1 and CDR2: MNHEY, SVGAGI. Here the CDR3 DNA reads TGTGCCAGCAGTTACTCGAGGGACAGGGGGCTCTCGTACTTC. Its protein is CASSYSRDRGLSYF.

The gene calls are TRBV12-3 or TRBV12-4 and TRBJ2-5; D may match TRBD1 or TRBD2 (6 bases each). The CDR3 loop spans 14 amino acids. The ends were cut back, 7 bases at V and 3 bases at J, with 15 bases in the middle. CDR3 loop: CASTLGGGEETQYF. The CDR3 nucleotides are TGTGCCAGCACCCTTGGGGGCGGGGAAGAGACCCAGTACTTC.

The rearrangement uses TRBV6-5 and TRBJ1-1; 7 positions agree with TRBD1. Germline CDR1 reads MNHEY; CDR2 reads SVGAGI. V was pared by 2 bases and J by 11 bases, with 8 bases of the junction left unmatched. The CDR3 covers 13 residues. Here the CDR3 reads CASSYEGQGEAFF. In DNA form, the CDR3 reads TGTGCCAGCAGTTACGAAGGTCAGGGGGAGGCTTTCTTT.

The V and J genes are TRBV7-3 and TRBJ2-1; D is perhaps TRBD2 (5 bases). V dropped 1 base and J dropped 5 bases, with 12 bases sitting between them. The CDR3 is made up of 15 amino acids. CDR1 is SGHTA and CDR2 is FQGTGA in the germline V gene. CDR3 loop: CASSLRLALHNEQFF. The CDR3 region has the DNA TGTGCCAGCAGCTTAAGGCTAGCTTTACACAATGAGCAGTTCTTC.

The chain recombines TRBV3-1 with TRBJ2-1; 8 bases align to TRBD2. Germline loops: CDR1 LGHDT, CDR2 YNNKEL (reference sequence). Germline trimming cut 3 bases from V and 1 base from J; bases unmatched to any gene: 14. The length of the CDR3 is 19 residues. CDR3 sequence reads: CASSHRSTSVFSSYNEQFF. The DNA for the CDR3 is TGTGCCAGCAGCCACCGATCGACTAGCGTGTTTTCGTCCTACAATGAGCAGTTCTTC.

This sequence joins TRBV25-1 and TRBJ2-2; D is unresolved. Trimming left V 6 bases short and J 7 bases short, with 12 bases between. The CDR3 consists of 13 residues. The V gene's germline CDR1 is MGHDK and CDR2 SYGVNS. The CDR3 DNA sequence: TGTGCCAGCAGCCCAGACGGTGACGGGGAGCTGTTTTTT. Translating gives CASSPDGDGELFF.

The CDR3, as DNA: TGTGCCAGCAGCCTACGACAGGGGAGTGGGGCCAACGTCCTGACTTTC. Translation gives CASSLRQGSGANVLTF. The chain joins TRBV7-3 to TRBJ2-6, with 8 bases aligning to TRBD1. Germline values: CDR1 SGHTA, CDR2 FQGTGA. V was pared by 5 bases and J by 3 bases, with 6 bases of the junction left unmatched. CDR3 length: 16 amino acids.

V gene TRBV5-4 combines with J gene TRBJ2-7; no clear D. V was cut by 4 bases and J by 6 bases, with 17 bases left in between. The CDR3 sequence is 14 residues long. Germline V gene lookup returns CDR1 SGHNT and CDR2 YYREEE (reference sequence). CDR3 sequence reads: CASSQDSTWGEQYF. CDR3 nucleotides: TGTGCCAGCAGCCAGGATTCCACCTGGGGCGAGCAGTACTTC. The whole variable domain, remainder taken from reference TRBV5-4 and TRBJ2-7, is ETGVTQSPTHLIKTRGQQVTLRCSSQSGHNTVSWYQQALGQGPQFIFQYYREEENGRGNFPPRFSGLQFPNYSSELNVNALELDDSALYLCASSQDSTWGEQYFGPGTRLTVT.

This clonotype was detected only a few times. The chain has TRBV6-1 and TRBJ2-1; D is ambiguous. The CDR3 consists of 15 residues. Germline CDR1 reads MNHNS; CDR2 reads SASEGT. Trimming took 1 base from V and 3 from J, leaving 10 bases between them. CDR3 DNA sequence: TGTGCCAGCAGTGAAGTGTCTGTCGGCTACAATGAGCAGTTCTTC. Residues: CASSEVSVGYNEQFF.

This clonotype was picked up many times. CDR3 coding DNA: TGCAGTGCAAGACAGGGGTCGGGCACAGATACGCAGTATTTT. This encodes CSARQGSGTDTQYF. The chain uses TRBV20-1 and TRBJ2-3; 8 bases map to TRBD1. CDR1 and CDR2 (germline): DFQATT, SNEGSKA (reference sequence). The CDR3 has 14 amino acids. J gave up 1 base and V 6 bases, and 6 bases lay outside the gene matches.

The sample holds one count of this clonotype. DNA of the CDR3: TGTGCCAGCAGACCTCGCCCTGACTACAATGAGCAGTTCTTC. It specifies CASRPRPDYNEQFF. The chain employs TRBV2 and TRBJ2-1; D unresolved. Germline V gives CDR1 SNHLY, CDR2 FYNNEI. The CDR3 contains 14 residues. V lost 6 bases and J 3 bases, leaving 12 bases between the germline ends.

This sequence joins TRBV23-1 and TRBJ2-2; D unresolved. TRBV23-1 carries the ORF label, with uncertain function. Trimming removed 8 bases from V and 3 bases from J, with 10 bases in between. This CDR3 is built from 13 residues. CDR3 sequence reads: CASRSGYTGELFF. The CDR3 region has the DNA TGCGCCAGCCGATCAGGTTACACCGGGGAGCTGTTTTTT.